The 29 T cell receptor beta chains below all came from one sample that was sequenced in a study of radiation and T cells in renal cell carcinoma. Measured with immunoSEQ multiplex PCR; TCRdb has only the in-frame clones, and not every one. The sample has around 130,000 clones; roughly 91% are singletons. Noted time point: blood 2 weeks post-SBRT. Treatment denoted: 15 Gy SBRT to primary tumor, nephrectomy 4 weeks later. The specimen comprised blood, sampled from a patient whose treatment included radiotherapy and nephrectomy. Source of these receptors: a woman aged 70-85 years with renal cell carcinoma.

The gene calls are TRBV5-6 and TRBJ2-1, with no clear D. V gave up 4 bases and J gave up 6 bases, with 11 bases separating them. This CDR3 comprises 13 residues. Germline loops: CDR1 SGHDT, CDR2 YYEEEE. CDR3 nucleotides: TGTGCCAGCAGCCCTCGGCCAGGCAATGAGCAGTTCTTC. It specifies CASSPRPGNEQFF.

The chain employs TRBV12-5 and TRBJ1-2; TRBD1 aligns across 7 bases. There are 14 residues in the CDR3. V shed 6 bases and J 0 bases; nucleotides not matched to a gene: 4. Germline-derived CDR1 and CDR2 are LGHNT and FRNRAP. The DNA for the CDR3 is TGTGCTAGTGGAACGGACAGGACTAACTATGGCTACACCTTC. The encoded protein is CASGTDRTNYGYTF.

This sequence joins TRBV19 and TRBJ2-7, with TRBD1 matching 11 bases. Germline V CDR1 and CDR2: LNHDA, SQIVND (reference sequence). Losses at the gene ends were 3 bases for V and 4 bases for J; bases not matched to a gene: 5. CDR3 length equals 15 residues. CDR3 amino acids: CASSIPGQGVYEQYF. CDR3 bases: TGTGCCAGTAGTATCCCGGGACAGGGGGTATACGAGCAGTACTTC.

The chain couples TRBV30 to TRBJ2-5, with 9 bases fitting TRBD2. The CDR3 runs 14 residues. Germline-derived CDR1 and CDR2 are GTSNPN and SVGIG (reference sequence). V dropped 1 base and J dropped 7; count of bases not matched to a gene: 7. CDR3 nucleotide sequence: TGTGCCTGGAGTGAGACTAGCGGCGCGGGGACCCAGTACTTC. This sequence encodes CAWSETSGAGTQYF.

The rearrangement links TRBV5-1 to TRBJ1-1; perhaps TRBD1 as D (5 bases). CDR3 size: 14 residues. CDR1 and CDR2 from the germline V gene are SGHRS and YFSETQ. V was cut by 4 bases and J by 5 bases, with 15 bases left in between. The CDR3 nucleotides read TGCGCCAGCAGCCGCGGGACCCCGGGGACTGAAGCTTTCTTT. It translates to CASSRGTPGTEAFF. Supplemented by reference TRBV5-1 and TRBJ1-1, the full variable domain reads KAGVTQTPRYLIKTRGQQVTLSCSPISGHRSVSWYQQTPGQGLQFLFEYFSETQRNKGNFPGRFSGRQFSNSRSEMNVSTLELGDSALYLCASSRGTPGTEAFFGQGTRLTVV.

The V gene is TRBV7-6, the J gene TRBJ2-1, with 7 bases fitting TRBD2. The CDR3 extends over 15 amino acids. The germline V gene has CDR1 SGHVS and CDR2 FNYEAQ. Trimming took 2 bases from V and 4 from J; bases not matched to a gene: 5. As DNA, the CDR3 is TGTGCCAGCAGCTTATCCAGCGGGGCTTACAATGAGCAGTTCTTC. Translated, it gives CASSLSSGAYNEQFF.

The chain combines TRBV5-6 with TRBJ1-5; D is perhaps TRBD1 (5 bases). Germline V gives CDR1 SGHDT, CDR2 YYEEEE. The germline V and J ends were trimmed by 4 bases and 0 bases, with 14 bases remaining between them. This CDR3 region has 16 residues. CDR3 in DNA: TGTGCCAGCAGCCTGCTGGGACGGGATAGCAATCAGCCCCAGCATTTT. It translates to CASSLLGRDSNQPQHF.

The CDR3 protein is CAWSELNDNQPQHF. For the CDR3, the DNA is TGTGCCTGGAGTGAGTTAAACGACAATCAGCCCCAGCATTTT. The chain carries TRBV30 and TRBJ1-5, with D hard to call. Trimming stripped 1 base from V and 3 bases from J, with 10 bases between. The CDR3 is 14 amino acids. In germline, CDR1 is GTSNPN, CDR2 SVGIG (reference sequence).

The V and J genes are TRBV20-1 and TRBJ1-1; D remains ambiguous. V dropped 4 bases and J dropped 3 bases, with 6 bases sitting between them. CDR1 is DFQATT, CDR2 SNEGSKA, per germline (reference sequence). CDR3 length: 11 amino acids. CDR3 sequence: CSATKDTEAFF. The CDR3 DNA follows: TGCAGTGCTACGAAAGACACTGAAGCTTTCTTT.

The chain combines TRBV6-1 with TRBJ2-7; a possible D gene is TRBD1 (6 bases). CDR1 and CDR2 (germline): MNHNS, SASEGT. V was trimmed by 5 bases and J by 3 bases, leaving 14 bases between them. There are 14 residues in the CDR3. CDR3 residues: CASSKQGDVYEQYF. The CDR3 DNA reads TGTGCCAGCAGTAAACAGGGAGACGTCTACGAGCAGTACTTC.

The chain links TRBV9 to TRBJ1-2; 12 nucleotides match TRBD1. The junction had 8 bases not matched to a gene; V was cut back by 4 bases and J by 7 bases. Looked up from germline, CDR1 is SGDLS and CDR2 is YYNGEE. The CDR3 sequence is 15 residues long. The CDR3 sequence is CASSIRDRGPGGYTF. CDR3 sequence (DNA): TGTGCCAGCAGCATAAGGGACAGGGGGCCGGGTGGCTACACCTTC.

CDR3 loop: CASSQDRSRRNEKLFF. CDR3 coding DNA: TGCGCCAGCAGCCAAGATCGTTCGCGCCGGAATGAAAAACTGTTTTTT. J is TRBJ1-4 and V is TRBV4-3; D is uncertain. The CDR3 loop spans 16 amino acids. Trimming left V 0 bases short and J 5 bases short, with 13 bases between. The germline CDR1 and CDR2 sequences are LGHNA and YSLEER.

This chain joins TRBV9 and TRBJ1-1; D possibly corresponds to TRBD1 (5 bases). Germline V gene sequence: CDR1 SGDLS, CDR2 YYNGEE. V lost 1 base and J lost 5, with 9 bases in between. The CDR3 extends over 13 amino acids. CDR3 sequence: CASSVTGRTEAFF. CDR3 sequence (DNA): TGTGCCAGCAGCGTAACGGGGCGGACTGAAGCTTTCTTT.

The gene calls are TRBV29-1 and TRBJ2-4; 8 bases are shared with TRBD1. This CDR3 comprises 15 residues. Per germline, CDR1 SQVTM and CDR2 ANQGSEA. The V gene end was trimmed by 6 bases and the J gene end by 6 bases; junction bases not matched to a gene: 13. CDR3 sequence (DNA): TGCAGCGTACTACCGGGACAGGTGGGGGGAAACATTCAGTACTTC. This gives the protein CSVLPGQVGGNIQYF. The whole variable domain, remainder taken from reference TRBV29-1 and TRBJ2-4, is SAVISQKPSRDICQRGTSLTIQCQVDSQVTMMFWYRQQPGQSLTLIATANQGSEATYESGFVIDKFPISRPNLTFSTLTVSNMSPEDSSIYLCSVLPGQVGGNIQYFGAGTRLSVL.

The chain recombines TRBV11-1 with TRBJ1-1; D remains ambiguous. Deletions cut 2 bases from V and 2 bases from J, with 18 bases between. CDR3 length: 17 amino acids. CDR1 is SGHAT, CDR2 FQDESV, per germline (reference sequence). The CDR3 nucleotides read TGTGCCAGCAGCTTAAGTCACAGAATTCGAGTCAACACTGAAGCTTTCTTT. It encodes CASSLSHRIRVNTEAFF.

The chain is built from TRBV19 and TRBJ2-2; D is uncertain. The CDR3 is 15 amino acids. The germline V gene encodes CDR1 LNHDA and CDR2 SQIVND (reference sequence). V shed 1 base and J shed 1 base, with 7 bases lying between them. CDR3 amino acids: CASSIVWGNTGELFF. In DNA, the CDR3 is TGTGCCAGTAGTATAGTTTGGGGGAACACCGGGGAGCTGTTTTTT.

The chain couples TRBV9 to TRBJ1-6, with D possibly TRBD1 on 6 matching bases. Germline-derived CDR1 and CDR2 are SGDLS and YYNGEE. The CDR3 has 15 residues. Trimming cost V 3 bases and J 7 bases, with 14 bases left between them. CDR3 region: CASSAGDRKNSPLHF. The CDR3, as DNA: TGTGCCAGCAGCGCCGGAGACAGGAAAAATTCACCCCTCCACTTT.

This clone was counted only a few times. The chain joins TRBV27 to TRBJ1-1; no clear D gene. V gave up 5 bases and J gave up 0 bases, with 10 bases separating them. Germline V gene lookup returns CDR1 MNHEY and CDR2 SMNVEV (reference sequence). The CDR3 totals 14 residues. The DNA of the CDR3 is TGTGCCAGCAGTCCTCAGCTATTGAACACTGAAGCTTTCTTT. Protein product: CASSPQLLNTEAFF.

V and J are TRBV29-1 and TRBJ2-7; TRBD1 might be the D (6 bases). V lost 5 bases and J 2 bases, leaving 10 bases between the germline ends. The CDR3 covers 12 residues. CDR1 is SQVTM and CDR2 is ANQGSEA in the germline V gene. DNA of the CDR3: TGCAGCGTTCAACAGGGAACCTACGAGCAGTACTTC. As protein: CSVQQGTYEQYF.

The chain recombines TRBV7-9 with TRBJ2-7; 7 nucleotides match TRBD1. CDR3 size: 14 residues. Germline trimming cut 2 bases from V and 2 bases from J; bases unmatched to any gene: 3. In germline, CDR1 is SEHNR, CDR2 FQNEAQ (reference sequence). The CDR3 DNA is TGTGCCAGCAGCTTACCCGACAGGGCCTACGAGCAGTACTTC. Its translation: CASSLPDRAYEQYF. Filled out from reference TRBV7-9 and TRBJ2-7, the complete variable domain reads DTGVSQNPRHKITKRGQNVTFRCDPISEHNRLYWYRQTLGQGPEFLTYFQNEAQLEKSRLLSDRFSAERPKGSFSTLEIQRTEQGDSAMYLCASSLPDRAYEQYFGPGTRLTVT.

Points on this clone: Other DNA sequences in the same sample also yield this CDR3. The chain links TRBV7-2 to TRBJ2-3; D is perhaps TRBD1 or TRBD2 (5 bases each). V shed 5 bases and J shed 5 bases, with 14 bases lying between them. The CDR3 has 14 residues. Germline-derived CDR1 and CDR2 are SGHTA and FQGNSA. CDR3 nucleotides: TGTGCCAGCAGCCTAAGAGGGGCCAAAGATACGCAGTATTTT. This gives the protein CASSLRGAKDTQYF.

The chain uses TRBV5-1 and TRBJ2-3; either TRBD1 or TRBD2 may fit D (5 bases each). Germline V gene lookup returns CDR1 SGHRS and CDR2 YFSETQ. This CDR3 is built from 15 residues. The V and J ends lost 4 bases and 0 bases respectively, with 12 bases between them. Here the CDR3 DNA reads TGCGCCAGCAGCCCTCAGGGACCAAGCACAGATACGCAGTATTTT. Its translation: CASSPQGPSTDTQYF.

In DNA, the CDR3 is TGTGCCTTGGCGGAGACCCAGTACTTC. Its translation: CALAETQYF. The chain carries TRBV11-2 and TRBJ2-5; no reliable D call. V lost 11 bases to trimming and J lost 5 bases, with 6 bases between them. The CDR3 spans 9 residues. Germline CDR1 is SGHAT and CDR2 is FQNNGV.

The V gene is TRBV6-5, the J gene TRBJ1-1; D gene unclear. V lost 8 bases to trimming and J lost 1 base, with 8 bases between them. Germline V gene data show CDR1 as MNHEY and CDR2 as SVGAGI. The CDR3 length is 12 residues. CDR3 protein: CASLGRNTEAFF. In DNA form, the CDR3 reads TGTGCCAGCCTCGGGCGGAACACTGAAGCTTTCTTT.

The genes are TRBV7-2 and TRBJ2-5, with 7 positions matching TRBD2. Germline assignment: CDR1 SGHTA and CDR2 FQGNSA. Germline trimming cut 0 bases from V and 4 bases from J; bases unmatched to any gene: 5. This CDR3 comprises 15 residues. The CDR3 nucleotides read TGTGCCAGCAGCTTAGCGGGGGGGTTTTCAGAGACCCAGTACTTC. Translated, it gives CASSLAGGFSETQYF. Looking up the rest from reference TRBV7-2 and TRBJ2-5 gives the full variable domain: GAGVSQSPSNKVTEKGKDVELRCDPISGHTALYWYRQSLGQGLEFLIYFQGNSAPDKSGLPSDRFSAERTGGSVSTLTIQRTQQEDSAVYLCASSLAGGFSETQYFGPGTRLLVL.

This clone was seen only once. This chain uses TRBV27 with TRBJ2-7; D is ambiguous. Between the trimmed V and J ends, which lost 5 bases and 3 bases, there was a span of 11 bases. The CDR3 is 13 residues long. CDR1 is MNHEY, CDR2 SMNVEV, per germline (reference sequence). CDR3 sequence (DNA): TGTGCCAGCAGTCTGGCAGGAAACTACGAGCAGTACTTC. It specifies CASSLAGNYEQYF.

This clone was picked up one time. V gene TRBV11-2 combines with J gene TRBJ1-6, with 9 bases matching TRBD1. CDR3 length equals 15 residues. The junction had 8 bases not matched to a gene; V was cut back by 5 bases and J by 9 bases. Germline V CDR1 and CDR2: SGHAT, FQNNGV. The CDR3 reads CASSRSGQGTSPLHF. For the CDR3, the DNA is TGTGCCAGCAGCCGATCGGGACAGGGTACTTCACCCCTCCACTTT.

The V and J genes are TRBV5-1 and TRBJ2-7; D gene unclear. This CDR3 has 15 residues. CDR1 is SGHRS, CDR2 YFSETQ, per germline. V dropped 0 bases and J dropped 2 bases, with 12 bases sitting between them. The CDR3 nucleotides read TGCGCCAGCAGCTTGGCCGGACGTCTTACCTACGAGCAGTACTTC. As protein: CASSLAGRLTYEQYF.

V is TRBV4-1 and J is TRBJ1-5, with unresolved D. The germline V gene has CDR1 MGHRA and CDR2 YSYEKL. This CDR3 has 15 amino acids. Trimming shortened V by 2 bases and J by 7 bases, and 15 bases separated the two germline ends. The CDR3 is CASSQSAPGQQPQHF. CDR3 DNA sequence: TGCGCCAGCAGCCAATCTGCCCCCGGTCAGCAGCCCCAGCATTTT.